The 6 T cell receptor beta chains reported below all come from one sample, sequenced in a study of cytotoxic CD8 clonotypes in ibrutinib-treated CLL (dated by TCRdb to the early 2020s). Libraries came from the immunoSEQ multiplex PCR assay. Not all clones reach the TCRdb copy of this immuneACCESS table, which keeps in-frame sequences only. Checked studies attribute under half of the gap to unresolved V genes and leave the rest unexplained. The sample contains approximately 45,000 clones, 60% to 75% of them found a single time. Together, the top ten hold roughly 13% of the sample. The time point label here, explained by the study, means: 12 months on ibrutinib. The material sequenced was PBMCs, taken after 12 months of ibrutinib treatment. The receptors were gathered from a human donor with chronic lymphocytic leukemia.

This clone was detected a few times. The V gene is TRBV30, the J gene TRBJ1-5, with TRBD1 as a possible D gene (5 bases). CDR1 is GTSNPN, CDR2 SVGIG, per germline (reference sequence). This CDR3 is built from 14 residues. Deletions cut 4 bases from V and 7 bases from J, with 17 bases between. CDR3 sequence (DNA): TGTGCCTGGACAGAAAGCCCAGCAGGGCAGCCCCAGCATTTT. It encodes CAWTESPAGQPQHF.

V usage is TRBV4-2 and J usage is TRBJ2-5, with D possibly being TRBD1 (5 bases). The CDR3 is 16 residues long. The V gene's germline CDR1 is LGHNA and CDR2 YNFKEQ. Trimming left V 4 bases short and J 1 base short, with 16 bases between. As DNA, the CDR3 is TGTGCCAGCAGCCCCGTGACAGATCTACTCCAAGAGACCCAGTACTTC. As protein: CASSPVTDLLQETQYF.

This chain connects TRBV14 to TRBJ1-3, with unresolved D. The CDR3 covers 16 residues. V lost 4 bases, J lost 4 bases, and 17 bases lay in between. CDR1 and CDR2 from the germline V gene are SGHDN and FVKESK. CDR3 protein: CASSRLGPPAGNTIYF. DNA for the CDR3: TGTGCCAGCAGCCGCTTGGGTCCGCCCGCCGGAAACACCATATATTTT. Combining the CDR3 with reference TRBV14 and TRBJ1-3 gives the whole variable domain EAGVTQFPSHSVIEKGQTVTLRCDPISGHDNLYWYRRVMGKEIKFLLHFVKESKQDESGMPNNRFLAERTGGTYSTLKVQPAELEDSGVYFCASSRLGPPAGNTIYFGEGSWLTVV.

The CDR3 DNA reads TGTGCCAGCAGCCCCCACCAGGGTCAGCGGGAGACCCAGTACTTC. This gives the protein CASSPHQGQRETQYF. V and J are TRBV28 and TRBJ2-5; the D gene could be TRBD1 or TRBD2 (5 bases each). The CDR3 consists of 15 residues. The V gene lost 6 bases and the J gene lost 5 bases, with 19 bases spanning the gap. The germline gives CDR1 MDHEN, CDR2 SYDVKM.

The genes are TRBV28 and TRBJ1-4, with D tentatively TRBD1 (5 bases). The germline V and J ends were trimmed by 8 bases and 9 bases, with 10 bases remaining between them. The CDR3 runs 11 residues. Germline values: CDR1 MDHEN, CDR2 SYDVKM. In DNA, the CDR3 is TGTGCCAGCGAAGAGGGGAAAAAACTGTTTTTT. Protein: CASEEGKKLFF. Drawing the rest from reference TRBV28 and TRBJ1-4, the complete variable domain is DVKVTQSSRYLVKRTGEKVFLECVQDMDHENMFWYRQDPGLGLRLIYFSYDVKMKEKGDIPEGYSVSREKKERFSLILESASTNQTSMYLCASEEGKKLFFGSGTQLSVL.

Remarks on this clone: Additional DNA sequences in this sample encode the identical CDR3. The CDR3 is CASSQARGTEAFF. CDR3 bases: TGCGCCAGCAGCCAAGCCCGGGGTACTGAAGCTTTCTTT. V gene TRBV4-3 combines with J gene TRBJ1-1, with D hard to call. Trimming stripped 1 base from V and 5 bases from J, with 8 bases between. This CDR3 is 13 amino acids long. Germline CDR1 is LGHNA and CDR2 is YSLEER.